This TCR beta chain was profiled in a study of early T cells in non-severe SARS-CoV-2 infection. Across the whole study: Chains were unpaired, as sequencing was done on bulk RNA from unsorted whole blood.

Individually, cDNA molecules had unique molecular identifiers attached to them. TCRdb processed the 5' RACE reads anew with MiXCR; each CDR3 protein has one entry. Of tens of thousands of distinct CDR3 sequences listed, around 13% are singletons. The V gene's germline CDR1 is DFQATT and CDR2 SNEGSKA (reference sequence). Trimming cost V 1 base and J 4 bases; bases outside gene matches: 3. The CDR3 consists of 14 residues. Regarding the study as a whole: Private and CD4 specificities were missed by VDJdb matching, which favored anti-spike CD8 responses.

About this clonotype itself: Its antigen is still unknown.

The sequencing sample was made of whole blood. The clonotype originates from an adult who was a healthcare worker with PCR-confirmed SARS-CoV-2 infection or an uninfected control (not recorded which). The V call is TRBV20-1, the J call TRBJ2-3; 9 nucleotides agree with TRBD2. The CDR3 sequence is CSARASGDPDTQYF. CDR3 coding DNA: TGCAGTGCTAGAGCTAGCGGGGATCCAGATACGCAGTATTTT.